The 25 T cell receptor beta chains in this list originate from one sample, sequenced in a study of cytomegalovirus exposure and HLA in healthy donors. The protocol was immunoSEQ multiplex PCR, while the TCRdb copy is restricted to in-frame clones and leaves out a portion. The sample lists 100,000 to 120,000 clones, nearly 97% occurring once. The sequenced sample was PBMCs. The receptor source for this set is a young woman in good health and CMV-seronegative.

This clone was seen a single time. V is TRBV11-2 and J is TRBJ2-1; maybe TRBD2 (5 bases). The V gene's germline CDR1 is SGHAT and CDR2 FQNNGV. The CDR3 loop spans 16 amino acids. V gave up 5 bases and J gave up 4 bases, with 18 bases separating them. This chain's CDR3 is CASSPRLGGGYNEQFF. DNA for the CDR3: TGTGCCAGCAGCCCCCGACTCGGCGGAGGTTACAATGAGCAGTTCTTC. The full variable domain, completed using reference TRBV11-2 and TRBJ2-1, is EAGVAQSPRYKIIEKRQSVAFWCNPISGHATLYWYQQILGQGPKLLIQFQNNGVVDDSQLPKDRFSAERLKGVDSTLKIQPAKLEDSAVYLCASSPRLGGGYNEQFFGPGTRLTVL.

V and J are TRBV4-2 and TRBJ2-4, with D possibly TRBD1 on 6 matching bases. CDR1 is LGHNA and CDR2 is YNFKEQ in the germline V gene. The length of the CDR3 is 15 residues. V lost 1 base to trimming and J lost 9 bases, with 16 bases between them. The CDR3 DNA reads as TGTGCCAGCAGCCAAGTATCTGGGACAACAGCCATTCAGTACTTC. Encoded protein: CASSQVSGTTAIQYF.

The V gene is TRBV4-2, the J gene TRBJ2-7; a possible D gene is TRBD1 (5 bases). The germline V and J ends were trimmed by 4 bases and 0 bases, with 13 bases remaining between them. Germline V gives CDR1 LGHNA, CDR2 YNFKEQ. The CDR3 runs to 15 residues. The CDR3 reads CASSPGHLTSYEQYF. The CDR3 DNA is TGTGCCAGCAGCCCTGGACACCTAACCTCCTACGAGCAGTACTTC.

This clone was seen once. The rearrangement joins TRBV18 to TRBJ1-1; TRBD1 aligns across 9 bases. CDR3 length: 17 amino acids. V lost 6 bases and J lost 1; bases outside the gene matches: 12. CDR1 is KGHSH, CDR2 LQKENI, per germline. The DNA for the CDR3 is TGTGCCAGCTCGCAGAACAGGGGGCGATCGTCGAACACTGAAGCTTTCTTT. Translating it yields CASSQNRGRSSNTEAFF. The complete variable domain, with remaining parts taken from reference TRBV18 and TRBJ1-1, reads NAGVMQNPRHLVRRRGQEARLRCSPMKGHSHVYWYRQLPEEGLKFMVYLQKENIIDESGMPKERFSAEFPKEGPSILRIQQVVRGDSAAYFCASSQNRGRSSNTEAFFGQGTRLTVV.

The V call is TRBV4-3, the J call TRBJ2-3; 8 bases align to TRBD2. Trimming took 1 base from V and 6 from J; bases not matched to a gene: 6. This CDR3 has 15 residues. Looked up from germline, CDR1 is LGHNA and CDR2 is YSLEER. The CDR3, as DNA: TGCGCCAGCAGCCAAGGGACTAGCTGGGGGGATACGCAGTATTTT. Amino acids: CASSQGTSWGDTQYF.

The chain recombines TRBV27 with TRBJ2-1, with TRBD2 as a possible D gene (6 bases). The V end lost 5 bases, the J end lost 0 bases, and 14 bases lay between the germline ends. Germline V gene lookup returns CDR1 MNHEY and CDR2 SMNVEV (reference sequence). The CDR3 spans 16 residues. The CDR3 DNA reads TGTGCCAGCAGTCGGGACTCAGCCAGCTCCTACAATGAGCAGTTCTTC. The encoded protein is CASSRDSASSYNEQFF.

The chain couples TRBV6-6 to TRBJ2-3; TRBD1 matches at 7 bases. After removal of 2 bases from V and 4 bases from J, the junction contained 6 bases not matched to a gene. CDR3 length: 15 amino acids. Germline CDR1 and CDR2: MNHNY and SVGAGI (reference sequence). The CDR3 is CASSYGDRDADTQYF. Written as DNA, the CDR3 is TGTGCCAGCAGTTACGGCGACAGGGATGCAGATACGCAGTATTTT.

The chain joins TRBV7-6 to TRBJ2-2; 12 nucleotides line up with TRBD2. V shed 5 bases, J shed 1 base, and the junction held 5 bases outside the gene matches. The CDR3 consists of 17 residues. CDR1 SGHVS and CDR2 FNYEAQ come from the germline V gene. CDR3 in amino acids: CASSPRGLAGNTGELFF. The CDR3 DNA reads TGTGCCAGCAGCCCCCGGGGACTAGCGGGGAACACCGGGGAGCTGTTTTTT.

This chain uses TRBV4-2 with TRBJ2-3; tentative D call: TRBD2 (5 bases). With 4 bases removed from V and 0 bases from J, the gap between germline ends came to 11 bases. CDR3 length: 15 amino acids. In germline, CDR1 is LGHNA, CDR2 YNFKEQ. CDR3 residues: CASSRTRPSTDTQYF. In DNA form, the CDR3 reads TGTGCCAGCAGCCGAACTAGGCCTAGCACAGATACGCAGTATTTT.

The chain has TRBV7-8 and TRBJ1-4; 7 bases match TRBD1. Trimming cost V 6 bases and J 1 base; bases outside gene matches: 11. This CDR3 is 17 amino acids long. Germline V gene lookup returns CDR1 SGHVS and CDR2 FQNEAQ. DNA of the CDR3: TGTGCCAGCAGAGATGACCAGGGGGTGATAACTAATGAAAAACTGTTTTTT. It translates to CASRDDQGVITNEKLFF.

The rearrangement links TRBV2 to TRBJ1-5, with TRBD1 as a possible D gene (5 bases). V lost 10 bases to trimming and J lost 6 bases, with 13 bases between them. Germline CDR1 and CDR2: SNHLY and FYNNEI. This CDR3 region has 12 residues. The CDR3 DNA reads as TGTGCCACGGCCACAGGCAGTCAGCCCCAGCATTTT. Translating gives CATATGSQPQHF.

The chain recombines TRBV20-1 with TRBJ2-7; tentatively, D is TRBD2 (5 bases). V lost 6 bases to trimming and J lost 6 bases, with 12 bases between them. The CDR3 is made up of 11 amino acids. Germline V gene data show CDR1 as DFQATT and CDR2 as SNEGSKA (reference sequence). Here the CDR3 reads CSAREPSEQYF. CDR3 nucleotides: TGCAGTGCAAGGGAGCCGAGCGAGCAGTACTTC.

This clone was detected a few times. The V gene is TRBV28, the J gene TRBJ2-2; D remains unclear. The CDR3 has 15 amino acids. Between the trimmed V and J ends, which lost 2 bases and 3 bases, there was a span of 10 bases. Germline V gene lookup returns CDR1 MDHEN and CDR2 SYDVKM. The CDR3 spells CASSLGARDTGELFF. CDR3 DNA sequence: TGTGCCAGCAGTTTAGGTGCCCGCGACACCGGGGAGCTGTTTTTT.

This clone appeared a few times. The rearrangement links TRBV10-3 to TRBJ1-1, with D uncertain. The CDR3 covers 12 residues. The germline CDR1 and CDR2 sequences are ENHRY and SYGVKD. V lost 5 bases, J lost 4 bases, and 8 bases lay in between. CDR3 DNA sequence: TGTGCCATCAGTCAGGCAGGCACTGAAGCTTTCTTT. This sequence encodes CAISQAGTEAFF.

This rearrangement joins TRBV9 to TRBJ1-6, with 7 bases aligning to TRBD1. CDR3 length: 15 residues. The junction had 6 bases not matched to a gene; V was cut back by 3 bases and J by 6 bases. In germline, CDR1 is SGDLS, CDR2 YYNGEE. This chain's CDR3 is CASSGAGTANSPLHF. CDR3 sequence (DNA): TGTGCCAGCAGCGGAGCCGGGACAGCTAATTCACCCCTCCACTTT.

The chain employs TRBV7-3 and TRBJ2-1, with 14 nucleotides matching TRBD2. The CDR3 runs 18 residues. The V gene's germline CDR1 is SGHTA and CDR2 FQGTGA. After removal of 0 bases from V and 0 bases from J, the junction contained 1 base not matched to a gene. The CDR3 nucleotides are TGTGCCAGCAGCTTAACGGGACTAGCGGGGGTCTCCTACAATGAGCAGTTCTTC. Its translation: CASSLTGLAGVSYNEQFF.

This rearrangement joins TRBV28 to TRBJ1-2, with 12 bases identical to TRBD1. The V and J ends lost 4 bases and 9 bases, in that order; junction bases with no gene match: 6. This CDR3 spans 14 amino acids. Looked up from germline, CDR1 is MDHEN and CDR2 is SYDVKM. CDR3 DNA: TGTGCCAGCAGTTCAGGGACAGGGGGCCGGAGCTACACCTTC. Residues: CASSSGTGGRSYTF.

The rearrangement joins TRBV5-4 to TRBJ1-2, with D perhaps matching TRBD1 (5 bases). V was shortened by 1 base and J by 6 bases, with 7 bases between the two germline ends. This CDR3 region has 12 residues. Germline V gene data show CDR1 as SGHNT and CDR2 as YYREEE (reference sequence). The CDR3, as DNA: TGTGCCAGCAGCTTGCGGGGGGATGGCTACACCTTC. This gives the protein CASSLRGDGYTF.

This clone showed up just a few times. This chain joins TRBV11-2 and TRBJ2-7, with D hard to call. Germline CDR1 SGHAT, CDR2 FQNNGV. V was trimmed by 1 base and J by 1 base, leaving 8 bases between them. This CDR3 region has 14 residues. The CDR3 is CASSLVTSSYEQYF. DNA of the CDR3: TGTGCCAGCAGCTTAGTTACAAGTTCCTACGAGCAGTACTTC.

A word on this clone: The identical CDR3 is also encoded by other nucleotide sequences in the sample. The gene calls are TRBV18 and TRBJ1-3; TRBD1 is a possible D gene (6 bases). With 6 bases removed from V and 0 bases from J, the gap between germline ends came to 6 bases. The CDR3 extends over 13 amino acids. The germline V gene encodes CDR1 KGHSH and CDR2 LQKENI. CDR3 amino acids: CASSDSSGNTIYF. The CDR3 DNA sequence: TGTGCCAGCTCGGACAGCTCTGGAAACACCATATATTTT.

The V gene is TRBV9, the J gene TRBJ2-7, with D unclear. This CDR3 spans 17 amino acids. Per the germline V gene, CDR1 is SGDLS and CDR2 is YYNGEE. V lost 0 bases to trimming and J lost 7 bases, with 23 bases between them. Here the CDR3 DNA reads TGTGCCAGCAGCGTAGGGTCAACGATAACCACCTACGAAGAGCAGTACTTC. Protein product: CASSVGSTITTYEEQYF.

The chain couples TRBV6-6 to TRBJ1-6, with D perhaps matching TRBD1 (6 bases). CDR3 length: 14 residues. V was shortened by 6 bases and J by 8 bases, with 14 bases between the two germline ends. Per the germline V gene, CDR1 is MNHNY and CDR2 is SVGAGI (reference sequence). The CDR3 protein is CASREQGLDSPLHF. The CDR3 nucleotides are TGTGCCAGCAGAGAACAGGGTCTCGATTCACCCCTCCACTTT.

This rearrangement joins TRBV18 to TRBJ1-5, with TRBD1 as a possible D gene (5 bases). The CDR3 spans 15 residues. Germline V gene sequence: CDR1 KGHSH, CDR2 LQKENI. V dropped 5 bases and J dropped 4 bases, with 15 bases sitting between them. Here the CDR3 reads CASSGGTPGNQPQHF. DNA for the CDR3: TGTGCCAGCTCAGGCGGGACCCCAGGAAATCAGCCCCAGCATTTT. Full variable domain (remainder filled in from reference TRBV18 and TRBJ1-5): NAGVMQNPRHLVRRRGQEARLRCSPMKGHSHVYWYRQLPEEGLKFMVYLQKENIIDESGMPKERFSAEFPKEGPSILRIQQVVRGDSAAYFCASSGGTPGNQPQHFGDGTRLSIL.

The chain carries TRBV19 and TRBJ1-1; tentatively, D is TRBD1 (5 bases). Deletions cut 6 bases from V and 4 bases from J, with 15 bases between. The CDR3 consists of 14 residues. CDR1 LNHDA and CDR2 SQIVND come from the germline V gene (reference sequence). The CDR3 region is CASRRALGGTEAFF. The CDR3 DNA is TGTGCCAGTAGAAGAGCACTGGGGGGCACTGAAGCTTTCTTT.

The rearrangement links TRBV27 to TRBJ1-1; D unresolved. Germline V gives CDR1 MNHEY, CDR2 SMNVEV (reference sequence). The CDR3 has 11 residues. Trimming left V 4 bases short and J 10 bases short, with 10 bases between. The DNA of the CDR3 is TGTGCCAGCAGTTCCCCGAGTGGAGCTTTCTTT. It translates to CASSSPSGAFF.